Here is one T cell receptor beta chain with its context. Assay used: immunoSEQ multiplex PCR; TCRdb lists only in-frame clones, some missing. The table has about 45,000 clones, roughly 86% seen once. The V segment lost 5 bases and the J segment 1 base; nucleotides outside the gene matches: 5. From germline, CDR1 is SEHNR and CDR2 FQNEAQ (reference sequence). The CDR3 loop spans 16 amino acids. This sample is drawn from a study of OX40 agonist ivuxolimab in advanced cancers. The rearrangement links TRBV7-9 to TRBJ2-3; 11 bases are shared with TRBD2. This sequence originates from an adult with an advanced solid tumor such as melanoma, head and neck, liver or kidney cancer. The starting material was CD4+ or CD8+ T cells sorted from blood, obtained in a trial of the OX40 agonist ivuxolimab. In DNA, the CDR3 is TGTGCCAGCAGCCAGTTAGCGGGAGGGGGCACAGATACGCAGTATTTT. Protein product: CASSQLAGGGTDTQYF.